These 29 T cell receptor beta chains came from one sample sequenced in a study of vaccination effects on CD4 cells after COVID-19 (dated 2022 in TCRdb). Preparation of the library involved the immunoSEQ multiplex PCR assay. In TCRdb, the immuneACCESS table is reduced to in-frame sequences with V and J assigned. These tables do not hold every clone; where another copy was compared, an unresolved V gene accounts for under half, and the others remain unexplained. This sample holds around 50,000 clones; about 76% were observed only once. Jointly, the top ten make up approximately 12% of the sample. No antigens are known for them. After around 10 days of culture, CD4+ T cells were isolated with the EasySep CD4+ T cell isolation kit. The sample in question was CD4+ T cells from PBMCs cultured without peptide, obtained before COVID-19 vaccination. The receptors derive from a human donor who had a prior SARS-CoV-2 infection.

The CDR3 nucleotides read TGTGCCAGCAGAGTTTTACCAGCCGGGGATACGCAGTATTTT. Its translation: CASRVLPAGDTQYF. The chain couples TRBV6-5 to TRBJ2-3; D not certain. CDR3 length equals 14 residues. The V gene lost 6 bases and the J gene lost 6 bases, with 16 bases spanning the gap. Germline CDR1 and CDR2: MNHEY and SVGAGI.

The genes are TRBV19 and TRBJ2-7; the match to TRBD2 covers 7 bases. This CDR3 comprises 13 residues. The germline CDR1 and CDR2 sequences are LNHDA and SQIVND (reference sequence). Trimming took 8 bases from V and 9 from J; bases not matched to a gene: 13. For the CDR3, the DNA is TGTGCCAGTGGAGAGGGAGGGTCGGCGACGCAGTACTTC. Translation: CASGEGGSATQYF.

Only one count was recorded for this clone. V gene TRBV11-3 combines with J gene TRBJ2-7, with 15 bases matching TRBD2. The CDR3 runs 16 residues. J was trimmed by 6 bases and V by 3 bases; bases with no gene match: 6. Germline V gives CDR1 SGHNT, CDR2 YENEEA. CDR3 DNA sequence: TGTGCCAGCAGCTTCCCCGGGACTAGCGGGAGGCCCGAGCAGTACTTC. Translation gives CASSFPGTSGRPEQYF.

This clone came up a few times. This chain joins TRBV7-9 and TRBJ2-1; a weak D match, TRBD2 (6 bases). The CDR3 consists of 16 residues. V was shortened by 7 bases and J by 0 bases, with 16 bases between the two germline ends. Germline CDR1 and CDR2: SEHNR and FQNEAQ (reference sequence). The CDR3 nucleotides read TGTGCCAGCACTATAGCCGGACTAAGCTCCTACAATGAGCAGTTCTTC. This codes for CASTIAGLSSYNEQFF.

The rearrangement joins TRBV18 to TRBJ1-2, with no clear D. The CDR3 totals 14 residues. Looked up from germline, CDR1 is KGHSH and CDR2 is LQKENI. Trimming left V 0 bases short and J 0 bases short, with 5 bases between. The CDR3 DNA reads TGTGCCAGCTCACCACCGGGCTCTAACTATGGCTACACCTTC. Translation gives CASSPPGSNYGYTF.

This clone was found a few times. This chain joins TRBV25-1 and TRBJ1-2; the D gene is possibly TRBD1 (5 bases). The CDR3 loop spans 13 amino acids. The germline V gene encodes CDR1 MGHDK and CDR2 SYGVNS. Trimming left V 3 bases short and J 8 bases short, with 13 bases between. CDR3 protein: CASSDRVVQGYTF. Written as DNA, the CDR3 is TGTGCCAGCAGTGACAGGGTTGTTCAGGGCTACACCTTC.

This clone was seen a handful of times. The V call is TRBV5-1, the J call TRBJ2-5; no definite D call. Germline assignment: CDR1 SGHRS and CDR2 YFSETQ. Trimming removed 0 bases at V and 1 base at J, with 7 bases between. This CDR3 has 14 amino acids. CDR3 residues: CASSLETPQETQYF. As DNA, the CDR3 is TGCGCCAGCAGCTTGGAGACCCCCCAAGAGACCCAGTACTTC.

This clone has only a few counts. The CDR3 region is CASSHPGTRTYNEQFF. CDR3 in DNA: TGCGCCAGCAGCCACCCCGGGACGAGAACTTACAATGAGCAGTTCTTC. The V and J genes are TRBV4-1 and TRBJ2-1; D possibly matches TRBD1 or TRBD2 (5 bases each). In germline, CDR1 is MGHRA, CDR2 YSYEKL. V was shortened by 3 bases and J by 4 bases, with 16 bases between the two germline ends. The CDR3 is 16 amino acids.

This clone was detected only a few times. This sequence joins TRBV27 and TRBJ2-7; tentative D call: TRBD1 (5 bases). The CDR3 has 13 amino acids. V lost 5 bases and J lost 6, with 14 bases in between. Per germline, CDR1 MNHEY and CDR2 SMNVEV (reference sequence). The DNA for the CDR3 is TGTGCCAGCAGTCCCATGCAGGGAAGCGAGCAGTACTTC. Translated, it gives CASSPMQGSEQYF.

The V and J genes are TRBV24-1 and TRBJ2-2; D possibly corresponds to TRBD1 (5 bases). CDR1 and CDR2 from the germline V gene are KGHDR and SFDVKD. CDR3 length: 13 amino acids. Trimming removed 3 bases from V and 6 bases from J, with 7 bases in between. The DNA of the CDR3 is TGTGCCACCAGTGATCGCAGGGCCGGGGAGCTGTTTTTT. Translation: CATSDRRAGELFF.

The chain is built from TRBV5-1 and TRBJ1-1; TRBD1 might be the D (5 bases). Germline V gene sequence: CDR1 SGHRS, CDR2 YFSETQ. This CDR3 is 16 amino acids long. The V and J ends lost 1 base and 0 bases respectively, with 13 bases between them. The CDR3 sequence is CASSLIIEGMNTEAFF. CDR3 coding DNA: TGCGCCAGCAGCTTGATAATTGAGGGGATGAACACTGAAGCTTTCTTT.

This chain connects TRBV18 to TRBJ2-7, with D unresolved. Germline V gene data show CDR1 as KGHSH and CDR2 as LQKENI. The CDR3 totals 14 residues. Deletions cut 2 bases from V and 0 bases from J, with 8 bases between. CDR3 sequence: CASSPSLTSYEQYF. CDR3 nucleotides: TGTGCCAGCTCACCATCCCTCACCTCCTACGAGCAGTACTTC. Based on the CDR3 plus reference TRBV18 and TRBJ2-7, the full variable domain is NAGVMQNPRHLVRRRGQEARLRCSPMKGHSHVYWYRQLPEEGLKFMVYLQKENIIDESGMPKERFSAEFPKEGPSILRIQQVVRGDSAAYFCASSPSLTSYEQYFGPGTRLTVT.

The chain carries TRBV4-1 and TRBJ2-6; D gene unclear. This CDR3 is 16 amino acids long. The germline gives CDR1 MGHRA, CDR2 YSYEKL. The V end was cut by 0 bases, the J end by 1 base, with 7 bases between. The CDR3 is CASSQDYRSGANVLTF. The CDR3 DNA follows: TGCGCCAGCAGCCAAGATTATAGGTCTGGGGCCAACGTCCTGACTTTC.

The rearrangement links TRBV5-5 to TRBJ2-1; TRBD1 matches 8 bases. The CDR3 sequence is 14 residues long. Germline CDR1 reads SGHKS; CDR2 reads YYEKEE (reference sequence). V lost 2 bases, J lost 8 bases, and 6 bases stayed unmatched. DNA of the CDR3: TGTGCCAGCAGCTTAATGCAGGGGGCCCATGAGCAGTTCTTC. It specifies CASSLMQGAHEQFF.

The gene calls are TRBV5-1 and TRBJ2-5; no clear D. V shed 4 bases and J shed 4 bases, with 5 bases lying between them. The CDR3 consists of 11 residues. Per the germline V gene, CDR1 is SGHRS and CDR2 is YFSETQ. The CDR3 coding sequence is TGCGCCAGCAGCCTTCGAGAGACCCAGTACTTC. Protein: CASSLRETQYF.

This chain links TRBV30 with TRBJ1-4; possible D gene TRBD1, 6 bases. The V end was cut by 0 bases, the J end by 5 bases, with 13 bases between. Germline assignment: CDR1 GTSNPN and CDR2 SVGIG (reference sequence). This CDR3 has 15 residues. The CDR3 reads CAWSVGWTANEKLFF. CDR3 bases: TGTGCCTGGAGTGTAGGTTGGACAGCAAATGAAAAACTGTTTTTT. Full variable domain (rest looked up from reference TRBV30 and TRBJ1-4): SQTIHQWPATLVQPVGSPLSLECTVEGTSNPNLYWYRQAAGRGLQLLFYSVGIGQISSEVPQNLSASRPQDRQFILSSKKLLLSDSGFYLCAWSVGWTANEKLFFGSGTQLSVL.

V usage is TRBV6-1 and J usage is TRBJ1-2; no clear D gene. The CDR3 length is 14 residues. Germline V lookup: CDR1 MNHNS, CDR2 SASEGT. Trimming took off 1 base at V and 5 bases at J, with 11 bases between the two ends. The CDR3 nucleotides read TGTGCCAGCAGTGAAGAGGCTAGGGAATATGGCTACACCTTC. Translation gives CASSEEAREYGYTF.

The gene calls are TRBV5-4 and TRBJ2-7, with TRBD2 matching over 9 bases. J gave up 4 bases and V 0 bases, and 5 bases lay outside the gene matches. This CDR3 contains 15 residues. The germline V gene has CDR1 SGHNT and CDR2 YYREEE (reference sequence). CDR3: CASSLARGGPYEQYF. The CDR3 region has the DNA TGTGCCAGCAGCTTGGCGCGGGGGGGCCCGTACGAGCAGTACTTC.

CDR3 sequence: CASSPGQGYNEQYF. CDR3 sequence (DNA): TGTGCCAGCAGCCCCGGACAGGGGTATAACGAGCAGTACTTC. This rearrangement joins TRBV7-3 to TRBJ2-7, with 9 nucleotides matching TRBD1. CDR3 length equals 14 residues. Germline lookup yields CDR1 SGHTA and CDR2 FQGTGA. The ends lost 5 bases at V and 5 bases at J; junction bases unmatched: 7.

The gene calls are TRBV11-1 and TRBJ1-1; the D gene is possibly TRBD1 (5 bases). V lost 5 bases and J lost 6, with 16 bases in between. The CDR3 length is 14 residues. CDR1 and CDR2 from the germline V gene are SGHAT and FQDESV (reference sequence). CDR3 sequence (DNA): TGTGCCAGCAGCCTTAGCCCGGGACTCTCTGAAGCTTTCTTT. Its translation is CASSLSPGLSEAFF.

V gene TRBV19 combines with J gene TRBJ2-7, with 7 bases aligning to TRBD1. CDR3 length equals 13 residues. The trim removed 9 bases at V and 7 bases at J, leaving 12 bases unmatched. Germline values: CDR1 LNHDA, CDR2 SQIVND (reference sequence). The CDR3 DNA sequence: TGTGCCAGCAGTCGAACAGGGGAAGAGGAGCAGTACTTC. Its translation is CASSRTGEEEQYF. Based on the CDR3 plus reference TRBV19 and TRBJ2-7, the full variable domain is DGGITQSPKYLFRKEGQNVTLSCEQNLNHDAMYWYRQDPGQGLRLIYYSQIVNDFQKGDIAEGYSVSREKKESFPLTVTSAQKNPTAFYLCASSRTGEEEQYFGPGTRLTVT.

The sample holds a few counts of this clone. V gene TRBV29-1 combines with J gene TRBJ1-2; D not certain. The germline CDR1 and CDR2 sequences are SQVTM and ANQGSEA. V gave up 3 bases and J gave up 4 bases, with 12 bases separating them. The CDR3 length is 13 residues. Here the CDR3 reads CSVEGSLPYGYTF. CDR3 nucleotides: TGCAGCGTTGAGGGGTCCCTACCCTATGGCTACACCTTC. The full variable domain, with the rest looked up from reference TRBV29-1 and TRBJ1-2, is SAVISQKPSRDICQRGTSLTIQCQVDSQVTMMFWYRQQPGQSLTLIATANQGSEATYESGFVIDKFPISRPNLTFSTLTVSNMSPEDSSIYLCSVEGSLPYGYTFGSGTRLTVV.

The J gene is TRBJ2-3, the V gene TRBV7-8, with D hard to call. Germline V gene sequence: CDR1 SGHVS, CDR2 FQNEAQ. The CDR3 has 11 amino acids. V dropped 6 bases and J dropped 2 bases, with 3 bases sitting between them. As DNA, the CDR3 is TGTGCCAGCAGAACCACAGATACGCAGTATTTT. It encodes CASRTTDTQYF. The whole variable domain, filled in from reference TRBV7-8 and TRBJ2-3, reads GAGVSQSPRYKVAKRGQDVALRCDPISGHVSLFWYQQALGQGPEFLTYFQNEAQLDKSGLPSDRFFAERPEGSVSTLKIQRTQQEDSAVYLCASRTTDTQYFGPGTRLTVL.

V gene TRBV27 combines with J gene TRBJ1-5; 9 nucleotides line up with TRBD1. Germline lookup yields CDR1 MNHEY and CDR2 SMNVEV (reference sequence). V dropped 4 bases and J dropped 1; count of bases not matched to a gene: 5. This CDR3 region has 16 residues. As DNA, the CDR3 is TGTGCCAGCAGTTCGGGACAGGGTACCAGCAATCAGCCCCAGCATTTT. It yields the protein CASSSGQGTSNQPQHF.

This clone was picked up one time. The chain recombines TRBV11-1 with TRBJ2-7, with 11 bases fitting TRBD1. In germline, CDR1 is SGHAT, CDR2 FQDESV (reference sequence). V shed 5 bases, J shed 6 bases, and the junction held 6 bases outside the gene matches. The CDR3 loop spans 14 amino acids. The CDR3: CASSLGQGAGEQYF. CDR3 coding DNA: TGTGCCAGCAGCCTAGGACAGGGGGCTGGCGAGCAGTACTTC.

A few counts support this clone. The chain is built from TRBV14 and TRBJ2-1, with D perhaps TRBD1 (5 bases). Germline lookup yields CDR1 SGHDN and CDR2 FVKESK. V dropped 0 bases and J dropped 9 bases, with 15 bases sitting between them. The CDR3 extends over 15 amino acids. CDR3 loop: CASSQESAGLGEQFF. In nucleotides, the CDR3 is TGTGCCAGCAGCCAAGAGTCTGCAGGGTTGGGTGAGCAGTTCTTC.

This chain links TRBV5-1 with TRBJ2-1; a weak D match, TRBD2 (7 bases). The germline V gene has CDR1 SGHRS and CDR2 YFSETQ. The CDR3 length is 16 residues. Deletions cut 5 bases from V and 0 bases from J, with 15 bases between. The CDR3 region is CASRGGGGYSYNEQFF. CDR3 nucleotide sequence: TGCGCCAGCAGGGGGGGCGGGGGCTACTCCTACAATGAGCAGTTCTTC.

The chain links TRBV29-1 to TRBJ1-1; D not certain. The CDR3 consists of 12 residues. Germline CDR1 is SQVTM and CDR2 is ANQGSEA. V was shortened by 7 bases and J by 1 base, with 10 bases between the two germline ends. This CDR3 is CSGGIGNTEAFF. In nucleotides, the CDR3 is TGCAGCGGGGGTATCGGGAACACTGAAGCTTTCTTT.

V usage is TRBV7-9 and J usage is TRBJ1-2; perhaps TRBD1 as D (6 bases). The CDR3 sequence is 14 residues long. V was trimmed by 5 bases and J by 2 bases, leaving 12 bases between them. Germline V gene data show CDR1 as SEHNR and CDR2 as FQNEAQ (reference sequence). CDR3 region: CASSARQENYGYTF. DNA for the CDR3: TGTGCCAGCAGCGCGAGACAGGAGAACTATGGCTACACCTTC.